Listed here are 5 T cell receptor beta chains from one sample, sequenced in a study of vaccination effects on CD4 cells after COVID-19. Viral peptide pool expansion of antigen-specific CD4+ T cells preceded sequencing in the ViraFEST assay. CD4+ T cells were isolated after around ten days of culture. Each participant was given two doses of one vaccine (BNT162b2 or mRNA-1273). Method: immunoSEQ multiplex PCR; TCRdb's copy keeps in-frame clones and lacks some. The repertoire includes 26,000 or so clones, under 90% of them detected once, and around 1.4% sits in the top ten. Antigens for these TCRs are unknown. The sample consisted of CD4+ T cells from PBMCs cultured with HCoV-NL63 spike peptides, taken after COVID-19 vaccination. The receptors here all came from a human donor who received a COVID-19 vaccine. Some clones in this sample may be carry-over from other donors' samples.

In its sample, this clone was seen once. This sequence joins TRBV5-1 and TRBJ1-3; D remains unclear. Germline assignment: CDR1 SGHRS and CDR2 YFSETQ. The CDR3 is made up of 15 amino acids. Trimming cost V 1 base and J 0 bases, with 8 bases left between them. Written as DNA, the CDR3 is TGCGCCAGCAGCTTGCCCGGCAACTCTGGAAACACCATATATTTT. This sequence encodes CASSLPGNSGNTIYF. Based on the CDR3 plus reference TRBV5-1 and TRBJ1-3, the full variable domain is KAGVTQTPRYLIKTRGQQVTLSCSPISGHRSVSWYQQTPGQGLQFLFEYFSETQRNKGNFPGRFSGRQFSNSRSEMNVSTLELGDSALYLCASSLPGNSGNTIYFGEGSWLTVV.

The CDR3 sequence is CASRTLNQPQHF. In DNA form, the CDR3 reads TGTGCCAGTAGGACCCTAAATCAGCCCCAGCATTTT. V usage is TRBV19 and J usage is TRBJ1-5, with D unclear. The CDR3 contains 12 residues. The V end was cut by 6 bases, the J end by 4 bases, with 7 bases between. CDR1 LNHDA and CDR2 SQIVND come from the germline V gene (reference sequence).

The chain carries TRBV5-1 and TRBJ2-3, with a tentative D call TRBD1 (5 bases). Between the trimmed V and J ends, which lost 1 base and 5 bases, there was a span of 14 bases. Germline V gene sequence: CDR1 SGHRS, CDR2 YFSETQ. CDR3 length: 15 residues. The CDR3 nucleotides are TGCGCCAGCAGCTTGTTAGGGGCATCACAAGATACGCAGTATTTT. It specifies CASSLLGASQDTQYF. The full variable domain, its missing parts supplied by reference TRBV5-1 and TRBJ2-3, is KAGVTQTPRYLIKTRGQQVTLSCSPISGHRSVSWYQQTPGQGLQFLFEYFSETQRNKGNFPGRFSGRQFSNSRSEMNVSTLELGDSALYLCASSLLGASQDTQYFGPGTRLTVL.

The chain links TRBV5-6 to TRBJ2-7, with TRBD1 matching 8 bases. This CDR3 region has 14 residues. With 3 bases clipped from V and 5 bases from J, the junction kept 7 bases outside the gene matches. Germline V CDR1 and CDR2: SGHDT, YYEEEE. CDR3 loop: CASSSLDRENEQYV. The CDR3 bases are TGTGCCAGCAGCTCTCTGGACAGGGAGAACGAGCAGTACGTC.

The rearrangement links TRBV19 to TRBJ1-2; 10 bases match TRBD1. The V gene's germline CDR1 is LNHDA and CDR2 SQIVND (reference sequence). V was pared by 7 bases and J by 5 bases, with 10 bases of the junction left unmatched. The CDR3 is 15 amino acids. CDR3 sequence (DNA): TGTGCCAGTAACCCTCGACAGGGGGCCTGGTATGGCTACACCTTC. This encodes CASNPRQGAWYGYTF.